This T cell receptor (beta chain) derives from a study of T cell repertoires in cytomegalovirus infection. About this clonotype: Its target is unknown.

MiXCR, applied by TCRdb to the reads, yields one record per CDR3 protein. This sample yields under 95,000 distinct CDR3 sequences, of which under 55% are seen a single time; approximately 95% belongs to the top ten. This sequence originates from a human donor in good health (CMV status not recorded). Some clones in this sample may be carry-over from other donors' samples. This material consisted of CD8+ T cells from cultured PBMCs, taken from culture after CMV antigen stimulation.

CDR3 DNA sequence: TGTGCCAGCAGCCCCCCCGGGACTAGCGGGGGGGCCCGGGCAGATACGCAGTATTTT. This codes for CASSPPGTSGGARADTQYF. V and J are TRBV7-9 and TRBJ2-3; 16 nucleotides line up with TRBD2. Germline V gives CDR1 SEHNR, CDR2 FQNEAQ (reference sequence). V dropped 5 bases and J dropped 4; count of bases not matched to a gene: 12. The CDR3 covers 19 residues.